This T cell receptor beta chain was identified during a study of blood T cell repertoires in COVID-19. Study-level information: PBMCs, B-cell-depleted T cells, or T cells provided the cDNA or gDNA that made up the material.

CDR1 and CDR2 (germline): MNHEY, SVGAGI. V lost 5 bases and J 2 bases, leaving 10 bases between the germline ends. This CDR3 has 14 residues. Profiling relied on immunoSEQ multiplex PCR, and the TCRdb table lists in-frame clones only, not all of them. The repertoire holds under 60,000 clones, approximately 80% seen once, with roughly 3.2% in the top ten. This TCR was sampled from a man between 60 and 75 years old with acute or convalescent COVID-19. The J gene is TRBJ1-5, the V gene TRBV6-5; D possibly corresponds to TRBD1 (5 bases). Sequencing was done on a sample of peripheral blood. The CDR3 DNA reads as TGTGCCAGCAGTCTCAGGGTGCGCAATCAGCCCCAGCATTTT. Protein product: CASSLRVRNQPQHF.